These 8 T cell receptor beta chains originate from one sample sequenced in a study of OX40 agonist ivuxolimab in advanced cancers. Profiled with immunoSEQ multiplex PCR; TCRdb holds only in-frame clones, not every one. In the table there are roughly 60,000 clones, around 83% of which are singletons. The input for sequencing was CD4+ or CD8+ T cells sorted from blood, taken in a trial of the OX40 agonist ivuxolimab. Every receptor here comes from an adult with an advanced solid tumor such as melanoma, head and neck, liver or kidney cancer.

The genes are TRBV7-3 and TRBJ2-5; 7 bases are a match to TRBD2. The DNA end is a closer match to TRBJ2-7, so the J assignment may be wrong. The CDR3 loop spans 15 amino acids. Germline loops: CDR1 SGHTA, CDR2 FQGTGA. CDR3 residues: CASSLGGGPFYEQYF. In nucleotides, the CDR3 is TGTGCCAGCAGCTTAGGGGGAGGGCCGTTTTACGAGCAGTACTTC.

V usage is TRBV9 and J usage is TRBJ2-1; TRBD2 agrees at 7 bases. With V trimmed by 3 bases and J by 7 bases, 4 bases remained unmatched. Germline V gives CDR1 SGDLS, CDR2 YYNGEE. There are 13 residues in the CDR3. The CDR3 DNA reads TGTGCCAGCAGCGATGCTAGCGGAAATGAGCAGTTCTTC. Amino acids: CASSDASGNEQFF.

The J gene is TRBJ1-2, the V gene TRBV28; D gene unclear. Trimming took 6 bases from V and 3 from J, leaving 17 bases between them. Germline CDR1 is MDHEN and CDR2 is SYDVKM. This CDR3 has 15 residues. The CDR3 loop reads CASSLASGGDYGYTF. CDR3 DNA sequence: TGTGCCAGCAGCCTAGCATCGGGCGGTGACTATGGCTACACCTTC.

By proportion, this clone is medium-sized. The V call is TRBV18, the J call TRBJ2-7; D is perhaps TRBD1 (6 bases). Germline V gene lookup returns CDR1 KGHSH and CDR2 LQKENI. CDR3 length: 14 residues. Trimming left V 6 bases short and J 3 bases short, with 15 bases between. CDR3 nucleotides: TGTGCCAGCTCGAGAGCGAGCAGGGGCTACGAGCAGTACTTC. As protein: CASSRASRGYEQYF.

This chain uses TRBV30 with TRBJ2-1, with 9 bases fitting TRBD1. V was clipped by 3 bases and J by 6 bases; unmatched bases: 6. Germline-derived CDR1 and CDR2 are GTSNPN and SVGIG (reference sequence). This CDR3 spans 14 amino acids. The DNA for the CDR3 is TGTGCCTGGAGGTCGTGGGACAGGGTCAATGAGCAGTTCTTC. It codes for CAWRSWDRVNEQFF.

Only a few counts were recorded for this clone. CDR3 in DNA: TGTGCCAGCACGGTGGGGGACATTGCCAACGAGCAGTACTTC. Its translation is CASTVGDIANEQYF. J is TRBJ2-7 and V is TRBV2, with D perhaps matching TRBD1 (6 bases). V dropped 7 bases and J dropped 5 bases, with 18 bases sitting between them. The CDR3 is 14 amino acids. Germline-derived CDR1 and CDR2 are SNHLY and FYNNEI.

The chain recombines TRBV30 with TRBJ2-3, with 7 bases matching TRBD2. This CDR3 is 16 amino acids long. Germline V gene data show CDR1 as GTSNPN and CDR2 as SVGIG (reference sequence). The trim removed 3 bases at V and 2 bases at J, leaving 11 bases unmatched. In nucleotides, the CDR3 is TGTGCCTGGAGCTTGGGGGAGGGCCCGTCCACAGATACGCAGTATTTT. Amino acid sequence: CAWSLGEGPSTDTQYF.

The rearrangement joins TRBV7-6 to TRBJ2-7; the match to TRBD2 covers 7 bases. The length of the CDR3 is 15 residues. CDR1 and CDR2 (germline): SGHVS, FNYEAQ. V lost 1 base to trimming and J lost 0 bases; unmatched junction nucleotides: 3. CDR3 DNA sequence: TGTGCCAGCAGCTTAGGTGCGGGGGTCTCCTACGAGCAGTACTTC. Protein product: CASSLGAGVSYEQYF.